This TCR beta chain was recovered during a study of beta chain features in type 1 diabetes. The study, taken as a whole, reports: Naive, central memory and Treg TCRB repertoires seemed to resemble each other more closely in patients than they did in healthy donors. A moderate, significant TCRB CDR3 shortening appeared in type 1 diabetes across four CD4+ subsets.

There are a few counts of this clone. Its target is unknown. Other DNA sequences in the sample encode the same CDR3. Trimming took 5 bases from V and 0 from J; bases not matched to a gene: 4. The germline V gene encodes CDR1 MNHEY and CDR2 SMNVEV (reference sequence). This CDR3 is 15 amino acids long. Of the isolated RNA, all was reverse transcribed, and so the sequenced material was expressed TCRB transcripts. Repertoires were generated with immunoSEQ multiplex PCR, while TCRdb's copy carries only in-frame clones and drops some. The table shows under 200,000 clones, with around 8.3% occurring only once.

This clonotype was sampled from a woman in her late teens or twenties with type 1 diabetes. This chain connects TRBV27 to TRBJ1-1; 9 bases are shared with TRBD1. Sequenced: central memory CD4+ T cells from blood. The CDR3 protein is CASSARQGVNTEAFF. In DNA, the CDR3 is TGTGCCAGCAGTGCCAGACAGGGGGTGAACACTGAAGCTTTCTTT.